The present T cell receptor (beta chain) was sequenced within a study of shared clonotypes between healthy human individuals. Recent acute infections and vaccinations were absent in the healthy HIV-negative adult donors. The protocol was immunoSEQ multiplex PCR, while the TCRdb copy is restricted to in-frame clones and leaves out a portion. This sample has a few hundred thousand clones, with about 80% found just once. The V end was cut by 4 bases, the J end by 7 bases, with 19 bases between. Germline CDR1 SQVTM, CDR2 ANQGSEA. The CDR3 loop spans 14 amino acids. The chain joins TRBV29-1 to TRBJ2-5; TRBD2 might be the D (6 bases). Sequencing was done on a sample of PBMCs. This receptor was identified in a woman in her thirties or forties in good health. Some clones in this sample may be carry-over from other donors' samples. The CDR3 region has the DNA TGCAGCGTTGGGCGGGATGGGGGTTTTGGGACCCAGTACTTC. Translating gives CSVGRDGGFGTQYF.